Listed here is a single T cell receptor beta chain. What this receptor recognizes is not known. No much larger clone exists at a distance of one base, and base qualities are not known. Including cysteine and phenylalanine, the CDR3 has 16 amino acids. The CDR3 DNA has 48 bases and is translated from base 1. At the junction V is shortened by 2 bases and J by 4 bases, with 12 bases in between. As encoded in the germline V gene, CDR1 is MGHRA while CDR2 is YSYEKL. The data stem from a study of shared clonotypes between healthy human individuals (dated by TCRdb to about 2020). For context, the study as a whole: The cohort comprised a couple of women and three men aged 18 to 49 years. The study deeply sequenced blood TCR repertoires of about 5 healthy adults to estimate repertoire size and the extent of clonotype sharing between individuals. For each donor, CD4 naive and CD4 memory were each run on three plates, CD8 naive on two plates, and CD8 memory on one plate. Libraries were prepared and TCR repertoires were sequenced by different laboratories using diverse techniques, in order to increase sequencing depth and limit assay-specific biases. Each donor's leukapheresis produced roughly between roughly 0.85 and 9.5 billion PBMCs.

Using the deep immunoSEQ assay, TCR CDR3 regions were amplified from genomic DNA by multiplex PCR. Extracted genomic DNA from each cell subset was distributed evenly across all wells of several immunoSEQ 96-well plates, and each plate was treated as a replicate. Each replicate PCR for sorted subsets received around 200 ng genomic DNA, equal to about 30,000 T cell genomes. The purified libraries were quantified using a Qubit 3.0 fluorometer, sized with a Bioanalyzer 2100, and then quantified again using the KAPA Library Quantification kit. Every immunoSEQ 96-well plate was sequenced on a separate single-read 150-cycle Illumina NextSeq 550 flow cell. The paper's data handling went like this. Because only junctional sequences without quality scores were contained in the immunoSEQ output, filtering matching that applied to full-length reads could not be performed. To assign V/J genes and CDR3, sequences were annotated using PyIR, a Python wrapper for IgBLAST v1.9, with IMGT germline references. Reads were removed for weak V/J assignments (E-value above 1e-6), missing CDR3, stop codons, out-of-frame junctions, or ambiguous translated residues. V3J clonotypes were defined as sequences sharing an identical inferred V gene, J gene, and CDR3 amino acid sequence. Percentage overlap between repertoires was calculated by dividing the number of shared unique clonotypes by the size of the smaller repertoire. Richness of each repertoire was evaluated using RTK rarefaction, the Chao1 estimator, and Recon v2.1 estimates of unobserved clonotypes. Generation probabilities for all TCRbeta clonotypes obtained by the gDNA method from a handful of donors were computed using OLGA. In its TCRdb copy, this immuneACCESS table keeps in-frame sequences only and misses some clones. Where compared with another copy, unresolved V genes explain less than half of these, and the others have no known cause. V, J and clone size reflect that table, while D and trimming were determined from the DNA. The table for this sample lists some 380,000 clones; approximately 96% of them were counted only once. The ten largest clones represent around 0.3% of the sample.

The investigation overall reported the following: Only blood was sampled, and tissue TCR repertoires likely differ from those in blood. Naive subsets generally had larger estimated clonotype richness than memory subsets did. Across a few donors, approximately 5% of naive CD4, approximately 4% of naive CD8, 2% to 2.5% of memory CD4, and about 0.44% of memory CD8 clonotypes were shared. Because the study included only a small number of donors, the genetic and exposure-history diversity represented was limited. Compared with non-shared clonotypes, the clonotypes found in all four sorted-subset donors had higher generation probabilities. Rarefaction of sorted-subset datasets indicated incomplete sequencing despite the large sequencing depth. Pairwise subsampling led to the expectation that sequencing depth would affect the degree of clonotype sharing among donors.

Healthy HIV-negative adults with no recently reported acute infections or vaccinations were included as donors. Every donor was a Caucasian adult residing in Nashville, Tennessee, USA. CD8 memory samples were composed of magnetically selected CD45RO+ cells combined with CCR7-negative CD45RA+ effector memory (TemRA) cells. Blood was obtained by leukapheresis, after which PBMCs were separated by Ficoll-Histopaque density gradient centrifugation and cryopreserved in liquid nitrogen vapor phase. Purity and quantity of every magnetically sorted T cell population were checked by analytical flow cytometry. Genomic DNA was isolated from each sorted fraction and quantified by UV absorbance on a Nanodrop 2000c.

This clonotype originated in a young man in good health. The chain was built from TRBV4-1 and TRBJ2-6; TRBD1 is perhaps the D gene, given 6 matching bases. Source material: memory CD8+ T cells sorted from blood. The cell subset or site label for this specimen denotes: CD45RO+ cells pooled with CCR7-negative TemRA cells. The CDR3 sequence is CASSQLTGRGANVLTF. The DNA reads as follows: TGCGCCAGCAGCCAACTCACAGGGAGAGGGGCCAACGTCCTGACTTTC.